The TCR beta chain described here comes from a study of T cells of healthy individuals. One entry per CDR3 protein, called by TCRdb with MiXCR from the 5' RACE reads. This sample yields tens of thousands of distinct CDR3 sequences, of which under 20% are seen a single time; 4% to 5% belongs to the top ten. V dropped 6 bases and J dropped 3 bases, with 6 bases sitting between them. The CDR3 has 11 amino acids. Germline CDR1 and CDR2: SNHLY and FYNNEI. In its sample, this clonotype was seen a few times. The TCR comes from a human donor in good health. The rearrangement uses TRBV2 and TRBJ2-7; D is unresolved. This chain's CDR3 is CASSQYYEQYF. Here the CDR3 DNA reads TGTGCCAGCAGCCAGTACTACGAGCAGTACTTC.